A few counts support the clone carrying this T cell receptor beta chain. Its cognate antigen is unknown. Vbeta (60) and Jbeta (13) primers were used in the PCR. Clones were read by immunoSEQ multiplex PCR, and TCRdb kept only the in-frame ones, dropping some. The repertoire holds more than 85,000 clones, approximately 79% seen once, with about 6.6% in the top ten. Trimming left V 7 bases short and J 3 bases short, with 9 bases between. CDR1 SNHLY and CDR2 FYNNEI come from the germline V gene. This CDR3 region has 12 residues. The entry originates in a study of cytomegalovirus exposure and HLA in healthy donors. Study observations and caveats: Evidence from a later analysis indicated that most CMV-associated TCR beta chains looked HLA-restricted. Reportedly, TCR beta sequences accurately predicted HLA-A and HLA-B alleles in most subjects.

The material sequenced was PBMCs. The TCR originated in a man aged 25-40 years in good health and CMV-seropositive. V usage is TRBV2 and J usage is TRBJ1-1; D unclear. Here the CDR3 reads CASKFGDTEAFF. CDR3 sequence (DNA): TGTGCCAGCAAATTCGGGGACACTGAAGCTTTCTTT.